This T cell receptor (beta chain) was profiled in a study of technical replicates of blood from several donors (dated by TCRdb to between 2016 and 2019). About this clone itself: The target of this receptor is not known. No base quality information exists; no much larger clone differs at one position.

Relative to germline, V is missing 0 bases and J is missing 4 bases, with 2 bases of the junction outside any gene match. From the cysteine up to the phenylalanine, the CDR3 has a length of 14 residues. Only the CDR3 portion is preserved as DNA: 42 bases, with reading frame beginning at the first base. The germline V gene gives CDR1 as SGHRS and CDR2 as YFSETQ. The library was made by the immunoSEQ multiplex PCR assay. The table comes from immuneACCESS by way of TCRdb, which keeps in-frame sequences with V and J called. Part of the clones is missing from these tables; in studies checked, under half for an unresolved V gene and the rest for unknown reasons. Here the sample has just over 80,000 clones; 96% occur a single time. The ten largest clones represent about 0.3% of the sample.

The receptor was isolated from a human donor in good health. This chain is built from TRBV5-1 and TRBJ2-3, and TRBD1 matches 7 of the central bases. The source material was T cells isolated from PBMCs. The CDR3 region: CASSLATGPDTQYF. The DNA is TGCGCCAGCAGCTTGGCGACAGGGCCAGATACGCAGTATTTT.